This T cell receptor (beta chain) was captured in a study of early T cells in non-severe SARS-CoV-2 infection listed by TCRdb under 2021. Background for the entire study: Because TCR sequencing relied on bulk RNA taken from unsorted whole blood, pairing of alpha and beta chains was not possible.

The library was produced with 5' RACE. Sequencing was performed on a NextSeq 500. To correct for sequencing error and PCR bias, the TCR library protocol tagged individual cDNA molecules with unique molecular identifiers. Sequencing covered both TCR alpha and beta chains, and within each sample the abundances of alpha and beta sequences were tightly co-correlated. In the authors' own workflow: Decombinator V4 was used to annotate TCR sequences for V gene, J gene and CDR3. TCRs were defined as expanded if a significant change between any two time points was detected under a Poisson model with p below 0.0001. TCR abundances were normalised to the total number of TCRs sequenced per sample and were expressed as counts per million. TRAV1-2 paired with TRAJ12, TRAJ20 or TRAJ33 defined MAIT TCRs, while TRAV10 paired with TRAJ18 defined iNKT TCRs. VDJdb, accessed 1 November 2021, was searched for CMV, EBV and SARS-CoV-2 annotated TCRs, with TCRs annotated for multiple antigens excluded. TCRdb cleaned the public reads at Q25 with fastp, built clones with MiXCR and kept in-frame beta chains. Entries are consolidated by CDR3 protein sequence, retaining the most common genes and DNA. It is TCRdb's table, rather than the study itself, that gives the V and J calls and clone size. Recorded for this sample are 40,000 to 55,000 distinct CDR3 sequences; about 6% of them occurred a single time. The top ten constitute around 20% of the sample.

The study was a case-control design nested within a healthcare worker cohort in London, UK, with weekly nasopharyngeal swab PCR tests and blood sampling. Between 23 and 31 March 2020, the week of the UK lockdown, healthcare workers were enrolled and then followed up weekly for as long as 16 weeks. Study-wide findings and limitations: VDJdb matching was skewed toward anti-spike CD8 responses and likely underestimated virus-specific expansions by missing private and CD4 specificities.

Points on this clonotype: The clone's antigen remains unknown. Within one base of it there is no much larger clone, and no base qualities were kept.

Trimming removed 2 bases from V and 14 bases from J; the gene matches leave 18 bases unexplained. The CDR3 contains 16 residues, cysteine and phenylalanine counted. CDR3 DNA is the only sequence kept; it has 48 bases, read in frame from the first base. Reading the germline V gene (reference sequence) gives CDR1 DFQATT and CDR2 SNEGSKA. The sequence joins TRBV20-1 to TRBJ2-1; 10 bases in the junction line up with TRBD2. This sequence was found in an adult who was a healthcare worker with PCR-confirmed SARS-CoV-2 infection or an uninfected control (not recorded which). This specimen consisted of whole blood, obtained at baseline. The sequence in DNA is TGCAGTGCTAGACCCCCTTCGGGACTAGCGAAACCGGCGGAGTTCTTC. Translated, this is CSARPPSGLAKPAEFF.